The 11 T cell receptor beta chains given below trace back to one sample, sequenced in a study of shared clonotypes between healthy human individuals (TCRdb year 2020). Libraries were built with the immunoSEQ multiplex PCR assay. TCRdb provides this immuneACCESS table in a form limited to in-frame rearrangements. Some clones are lacking; in checked studies, under half of them reflect an unresolved V gene, and why the rest are absent is not known. This sample is represented by about 490,000 clones; roughly 78% of them were singletons. 10% to 15% of the sample comes from the top ten. Sequencing input: PBMCs. These receptors were taken from a middle-aged woman in good health. Some clones in this sample may be carry-over from other donors' samples.

The rearrangement links TRBV5-5 to TRBJ2-7; D might be TRBD1 or TRBD2, each matching 5 bases. Trimming cost V 5 bases and J 4 bases, with 10 bases left between them. Germline V gene data show CDR1 as SGHKS and CDR2 as YYEKEE (reference sequence). The CDR3 runs 12 residues. The CDR3 DNA follows: TGTGCCAGCAGTGGGGGTGTTTACGAGCAGTACTTC. It translates to CASSGGVYEQYF.

This CDR3 reads CASSGTGNTGANVLTF. In DNA, the CDR3 is TGTGCCAGCAGCGGTACAGGGAACACTGGGGCCAACGTCCTGACTTTC. The V and J genes are TRBV7-9 and TRBJ2-6, with a weak D call TRBD1 (6 bases). Between the trimmed V and J ends, which lost 5 bases and 2 bases, there was a span of 13 bases. CDR1 is SEHNR and CDR2 is FQNEAQ in the germline V gene (reference sequence). There are 16 residues in the CDR3.

The chain links TRBV11-2 to TRBJ2-3; the D is unclear. The CDR3 spans 12 residues. The germline CDR1 and CDR2 sequences are SGHAT and FQNNGV. V gave up 8 bases and J gave up 4 bases, with 10 bases separating them. CDR3 amino acids: CASRETPDTQYF. As DNA, the CDR3 is TGTGCCAGCCGCGAGACCCCAGATACGCAGTATTTT.

This sequence joins TRBV23-1 and TRBJ2-4, with D tentatively TRBD1 (6 bases). TRBV23-1 is treated as an ORF (open reading frame) with a function not yet certain. V lost 7 bases, J lost 6 bases, and 22 bases lay in between. This CDR3 is 16 amino acids long. The CDR3 nucleotides read TGCGCCAGCAACACTAGGGACATAGGATATGGAAACATTCAGTACTTC. Encoded protein: CASNTRDIGYGNIQYF.

This clone was seen more than once but under ten times. The V call is TRBV15, the J call TRBJ2-1; D might be TRBD1 or TRBD2, each matching 5 bases. Germline V gene lookup returns CDR1 LNHNV and CDR2 YYDKDF (reference sequence). This CDR3 has 16 residues. The V and J ends lost 1 base and 4 bases respectively, with 14 bases between them. The CDR3 is CATSRGGSARYNEQFF. CDR3 DNA: TGTGCCACCAGCAGAGGGGGGTCGGCCCGATACAATGAGCAGTTCTTC.

V gene TRBV13 combines with J gene TRBJ1-1, with D unclear. This CDR3 region has 14 residues. Germline assignment: CDR1 PRHDT and CDR2 FYEKMQ (reference sequence). V lost 0 bases to trimming and J lost 0 bases, with 5 bases between them. This chain's CDR3 is CASSLGTLNTEAFF. DNA for the CDR3: TGTGCCAGCAGCTTAGGGACTTTGAACACTGAAGCTTTCTTT.

The chain carries TRBV11-1 and TRBJ2-5; 7 positions match TRBD1. Germline assignment: CDR1 SGHAT and CDR2 FQDESV (reference sequence). This CDR3 is built from 13 residues. The ends lost 5 bases at V and 5 bases at J; junction bases unmatched: 5. This chain's CDR3 is CASSRTGRETQYF. The CDR3 DNA reads as TGTGCCAGCAGCCGGACAGGTCGGGAGACCCAGTACTTC.

The gene calls are TRBV5-8 and TRBJ2-1, with 10 positions matching TRBD2. The germline gives CDR1 SGHTS, CDR2 YDEGEE. The CDR3 loop spans 17 amino acids. V was pared by 0 bases and J by 3 bases, with 6 bases of the junction left unmatched. CDR3 in DNA: TGTGCCAGCAGCTTGGGCGAGCGGACTAGCGGCTACAATGAGCAGTTCTTC. This gives the protein CASSLGERTSGYNEQFF.

The chain recombines TRBV11-3 with TRBJ2-2; TRBD2 might be the D (6 bases). There are 15 residues in the CDR3. V dropped 3 bases and J dropped 5 bases, with 13 bases sitting between them. CDR1 and CDR2 (germline): SGHNT, YENEEA. CDR3 coding DNA: TGTGCCAGCAGCTTTCAGGTGGGGGGTACCGGGGAGCTGTTTTTT. Amino acid sequence: CASSFQVGGTGELFF.

This clone was seen many times. The chain recombines TRBV10-3 with TRBJ2-7, with no clear D. CDR3 length: 13 residues. Germline CDR1 and CDR2: ENHRY and SYGVKD. Between the trimmed V and J ends, which lost 3 bases and 6 bases, there was a span of 12 bases. The CDR3 reads CAISDEQDGEQYF. DNA for the CDR3: TGTGCCATCAGTGATGAGCAGGACGGCGAGCAGTACTTC.

This chain links TRBV19 with TRBJ2-7, with 7 bases that match TRBD1. J gave up 2 bases and V 3 bases, and 1 base lay outside the gene matches. CDR3 size: 13 residues. Germline values: CDR1 LNHDA, CDR2 SQIVND (reference sequence). As DNA, the CDR3 is TGTGCCAGTAGTATGCAGGGGGCCTACGAGCAGTACTTC. Protein: CASSMQGAYEQYF.